These 15 T cell receptor beta chains were sequenced from one sample in a study of beta chain features in type 1 diabetes. The isolated RNA, all of it, was reverse transcribed, so expressed TCRB transcripts were what got sequenced. TCRdb's copy holds only in-frame clones and misses some; the assay was immunoSEQ multiplex PCR. The sample shows approximately 170,000 clones, 7.5% to 10% of them seen only once. The sequenced sample consisted of central memory CD4+ T cells from blood. These receptors were taken from a woman aged 18 to 35 in good health.

This clone was recorded a few times. V and J are TRBV7-2 and TRBJ1-2; TRBD1 is a possible D gene (5 bases). CDR3 length: 16 residues. V was trimmed by 5 bases and J by 6 bases, leaving 22 bases between them. Germline V gives CDR1 SGHTA, CDR2 FQGNSA. CDR3 in DNA: TGTGCCAGCAGCCGTACTCAGGGAAGGGGAAGGGATGGCTACACCTTC. This gives the protein CASSRTQGRGRDGYTF. Looking up the rest from reference TRBV7-2 and TRBJ1-2 gives the full variable domain: GAGVSQSPSNKVTEKGKDVELRCDPISGHTALYWYRQSLGQGLEFLIYFQGNSAPDKSGLPSDRFSAERTGGSVSTLTIQRTQQEDSAVYLCASSRTQGRGRDGYTFGSGTRLTVV.

This clone appeared a few times. This chain uses TRBV4-1 with TRBJ1-2; no firm D call. With 4 bases removed from V and 8 bases from J, the gap between germline ends came to 20 bases. Germline V gene data show CDR1 as MGHRA and CDR2 as YSYEKL. This CDR3 has 15 residues. The CDR3 region is CASSLTATIGGGYTF. The CDR3 nucleotides are TGCGCCAGCAGCCTAACTGCTACAATTGGAGGCGGCTACACCTTC.

This clone showed up just a few times. V is TRBV7-9 and J is TRBJ2-5; D gene ambiguous. The CDR3 covers 14 residues. CDR1 and CDR2 from the germline V gene are SEHNR and FQNEAQ (reference sequence). Trimming took off 0 bases at V and 0 bases at J, with 5 bases between the two ends. CDR3 DNA sequence: TGTGCCAGCAGCTTAGCCAGAAACCAAGAGACCCAGTACTTC. Translation: CASSLARNQETQYF.

The sample holds a few counts of this clone. The rearrangement joins TRBV5-1 to TRBJ1-1, with TRBD1 matching over 8 bases. CDR3 length equals 13 residues. The trim removed 5 bases at V and 1 base at J, leaving 1 base unmatched. Germline V CDR1 and CDR2: SGHRS, YFSETQ. The CDR3 nucleotides are TGCGCCAGCAGTGGACAGGGGAACACTGAAGCTTTCTTT. As protein: CASSGQGNTEAFF.

The chain combines TRBV11-2 with TRBJ2-2; D might be TRBD1 (6 bases). Between the trimmed V and J ends, which lost 1 base and 7 bases, there was a span of 16 bases. This CDR3 region has 16 residues. CDR1 is SGHAT, CDR2 FQNNGV, per germline. CDR3 protein: CASSLAAGVLSGELFF. CDR3 DNA: TGTGCCAGCAGCTTAGCCGCAGGGGTTCTAAGCGGGGAGCTGTTTTTT. Variable domain in full (rest from reference TRBV11-2 and TRBJ2-2): EAGVAQSPRYKIIEKRQSVAFWCNPISGHATLYWYQQILGQGPKLLIQFQNNGVVDDSQLPKDRFSAERLKGVDSTLKIQPAKLEDSAVYLCASSLAAGVLSGELFFGEGSRLTVL.

The rearrangement links TRBV5-6 to TRBJ1-2; D not resolved. Between the trimmed V and J ends, which lost 0 bases and 8 bases, there was a span of 8 bases. The CDR3 extends over 12 amino acids. The germline V gene encodes CDR1 SGHDT and CDR2 YYEEEE. The CDR3: CASSLGSVGYTF. The DNA for the CDR3 is TGTGCCAGCAGCTTGGGGTCAGTGGGCTACACCTTC.

The gene calls are TRBV7-2 and TRBJ2-3; possibly TRBD2 for D (6 bases). CDR1 and CDR2 from the germline V gene are SGHTA and FQGNSA. CDR3 length: 11 residues. V was clipped by 8 bases and J by 5 bases, with 8 bases between them. The CDR3 region is CASRGRDTQYF. In DNA form, the CDR3 reads TGTGCCAGCCGGGGGAGAGATACGCAGTATTTT. Full variable domain (rest looked up from reference TRBV7-2 and TRBJ2-3): GAGVSQSPSNKVTEKGKDVELRCDPISGHTALYWYRQSLGQGLEFLIYFQGNSAPDKSGLPSDRFSAERTGGSVSTLTIQRTQQEDSAVYLCASRGRDTQYFGPGTRLTVL.

CDR3 amino acids: CATVQGLSNQPQHF. The CDR3 DNA reads as TGTGCCACCGTTCAGGGGTTAAGCAATCAGCCCCAGCATTTT. The chain is built from TRBV10-3 and TRBJ1-5; TRBD1 is a possible D gene (6 bases). V was clipped by 10 bases and J by 1 base, with 14 bases between them. The CDR3 is 14 amino acids. Germline V gene data show CDR1 as ENHRY and CDR2 as SYGVKD.

The CDR3 protein is CASSEGGGATNEKLFF. Written as DNA, the CDR3 is TGTGCCAGCAGTGAAGGGGGCGGTGCAACTAATGAAAAACTGTTTTTT. The chain links TRBV2 to TRBJ1-4; D might be TRBD1 (5 bases). CDR1 is SNHLY and CDR2 is FYNNEI in the germline V gene. CDR3 length: 16 amino acids. V dropped 1 base and J dropped 0 bases, with 9 bases sitting between them.

The chain employs TRBV7-9 and TRBJ1-2; unclear D gene. The germline CDR1 and CDR2 sequences are SEHNR and FQNEAQ (reference sequence). V shed 5 bases and J shed 8 bases, with 9 bases lying between them. The CDR3 covers 11 residues. This chain's CDR3 is CASSPGEGYTF. CDR3 nucleotide sequence: TGTGCCAGCAGCCCGGGAGAGGGCTACACCTTC.

The chain employs TRBV5-4 and TRBJ2-7; the match to TRBD2 covers 7 bases. Germline V gene sequence: CDR1 SGHNT, CDR2 YYREEE (reference sequence). The CDR3 loop spans 17 amino acids. With 0 bases clipped from V and 5 bases from J, the junction kept 14 bases outside the gene matches. The CDR3 protein is CASSLGGGAGVVDEQYF. The CDR3 coding sequence is TGTGCCAGCAGCTTGGGGGGAGGTGCGGGAGTAGTTGACGAGCAGTACTTC.

The chain uses TRBV30 and TRBJ1-1, with D unresolved. The CDR3 is made up of 15 amino acids. Between the trimmed V and J ends, which lost 2 bases and 4 bases, there was a span of 17 bases. Germline loops: CDR1 GTSNPN, CDR2 SVGIG (reference sequence). For the CDR3, the DNA is TGTGCCTGGAGTCTCCCGGACTTCTGGGGCACTGAAGCTTTCTTT. Protein: CAWSLPDFWGTEAFF.

This clone occurred a few times. The V gene is TRBV29-1, the J gene TRBJ2-5; 8 bases are shared with TRBD2. The CDR3 spans 13 residues. The V gene's germline CDR1 is SQVTM and CDR2 ANQGSEA. Unmatched junction bases numbered 11, after V lost 8 bases and J lost 6 bases. In DNA, the CDR3 is TGCAGCTTTGGGGCGGGGGGCGAAAAGACCCAGTACTTC. It is translated as CSFGAGGEKTQYF.

The J gene is TRBJ1-1, the V gene TRBV6-6; 8 bases align to TRBD1. This CDR3 has 13 amino acids. CDR1 and CDR2 (germline): MNHNY, SVGAGI (reference sequence). Trimming at V came to 8 bases and at J to 11 bases, leaving 13 bases not matched to a gene. The CDR3 is CASGSGQDNSAFF. CDR3 coding DNA: TGTGCCAGCGGTTCGGGACAGGACAATTCCGCTTTCTTT.

In its sample, this clone was seen a few times. The chain couples TRBV19 to TRBJ1-4; 8 nucleotides line up with TRBD1. Germline lookup yields CDR1 LNHDA and CDR2 SQIVND (reference sequence). The CDR3 sequence is 13 residues long. J gave up 7 bases and V 10 bases, and 8 bases lay outside the gene matches. In DNA, the CDR3 is TGTGCCACCGGACAGGGCAGAGGTGAAAAACTGTTTTTT. Translated: CATGQGRGEKLFF.